This TCR beta chain was documented in a study of CD8 T cells in ankylosing spondylitis. Study-level points and caveats: There was a TCR beta motif, made of eight highly homologous variants, that appeared characteristic of ankylosing spondylitis blood. It was reported that disease-linked clones were significantly enriched in matched ankylosing spondylitis synovial fluid. Relatively scarce in peripheral blood, disease-linked clones were CD8+.

Scientists made TCR beta libraries using quantitative 5'-RACE with molecular barcodes. TCRdb re-derived calls from the 5' RACE reads in MiXCR, one entry per CDR3 protein. The sample lists 150,000 to 200,000 distinct CDR3 sequences, 18% seen once, with about 7.8% in the top ten. This clonotype has a handful of counts. Its matching antigen is unknown. The sample was blood, either unsorted or a sorted T cell fraction (not recorded which). This clonotype was sampled from a male donor with ankylosing spondylitis or in good health (not recorded which).

The CDR3: CASSQGTSGRAMETQYF. The CDR3 DNA reads TGTGCCAGCAGCCAAGGGACTAGCGGGAGGGCGATGGAGACCCAGTACTTC. This chain links TRBV12-3 or TRBV12-4 with TRBJ2-5; TRBD2 agrees at 16 bases. J lost 5 bases, V lost 6 bases, and 9 bases had no gene match. The CDR3 length is 17 residues.